One sample yielded the 21 T cell receptor beta chains listed below, sequenced in a study of blood T cell repertoires in COVID-19. Clones were sequenced by immunoSEQ multiplex PCR, and TCRdb holds only the in-frame ones, with some missing. Of more than 90,000 clones in the sample, approximately 85% were seen once. The sequencing sample was made of peripheral blood. The receptor source for this set is a man in his 70s with acute or convalescent COVID-19.

The genes are TRBV10-3 and TRBJ1-5, with TRBD1 matching over 7 bases. This CDR3 comprises 13 residues. Germline V gene sequence: CDR1 ENHRY, CDR2 SYGVKD. The V gene end was trimmed by 3 bases and the J gene end by 4 bases; junction bases not matched to a gene: 0. The CDR3 nucleotides are TGTGCCATCAGTGACAGGGGGAATCAGCCCCAGCATTTT. This sequence encodes CAISDRGNQPQHF.

The rearrangement links TRBV30 to TRBJ2-1, with 9 bases lining up with TRBD2. Germline CDR1 GTSNPN, CDR2 SVGIG (reference sequence). CDR3 length: 14 residues. The junction had 4 bases not matched to a gene; V was cut back by 2 bases and J by 5 bases. DNA of the CDR3: TGTGCCTGGAGTAGGGCGGGAGGGAACAATGAGCAGTTCTTC. Its translation is CAWSRAGGNNEQFF.

There are a few counts of this clone. This rearrangement joins TRBV28 to TRBJ1-5; 9 nucleotides align to TRBD1. There are 14 residues in the CDR3. CDR1 MDHEN and CDR2 SYDVKM come from the germline V gene. V gave up 10 bases and J gave up 4 bases; unmatched junction bases: 8. For the CDR3, the DNA is TGTGCCACCGACGGGACAGGGATGAATCAGCCCCAGCATTTT. Its translation: CATDGTGMNQPQHF.

The V and J genes are TRBV11-3 and TRBJ1-3; TRBD1 is a possible D gene (5 bases). This CDR3 contains 15 residues. Per germline, CDR1 SGHNT and CDR2 YENEEA. Deletions cut 3 bases from V and 2 bases from J, with 11 bases between. Here the CDR3 reads CASSFRQGAGNTIYF. The CDR3 coding sequence is TGTGCCAGCAGCTTTCGGCAGGGTGCTGGAAACACCATATATTTT.

This clone was recorded a few times. J is TRBJ2-2 and V is TRBV27; D might be TRBD2 (7 bases). Trimming cost V 1 base and J 7 bases, with 16 bases left between them. Per germline, CDR1 MNHEY and CDR2 SMNVEV (reference sequence). The CDR3 is made up of 16 amino acids. The CDR3 spells CASSLLGGGVGGELFF. DNA for the CDR3: TGTGCCAGCAGTTTATTGGGCGGGGGCGTAGGCGGGGAGCTGTTTTTT.

V gene TRBV5-4 combines with J gene TRBJ2-1; the match to TRBD2 covers 8 bases. J lost 6 bases, V lost 2 bases, and 1 base had no gene match. The CDR3 contains 13 residues. Germline values: CDR1 SGHNT, CDR2 YYREEE (reference sequence). The CDR3 loop reads CASSFGTSNEQFF. CDR3 nucleotide sequence: TGTGCCAGCAGCTTCGGGACTAGCAATGAGCAGTTCTTC.

The chain has TRBV6-1 and TRBJ1-1; TRBD1 is a possible D gene (5 bases). This CDR3 comprises 13 residues. Deletions cut 8 bases from V and 4 bases from J, with 14 bases between. CDR1 is MNHNS and CDR2 is SASEGT in the germline V gene. The CDR3 spells CASAGILATEAFF. The DNA for the CDR3 is TGTGCCAGCGCAGGGATTTTGGCCACTGAAGCTTTCTTT.

The rearrangement uses TRBV5-1 and TRBJ2-7; the D gene is possibly TRBD1 (5 bases). Trimming stripped 4 bases from V and 2 bases from J, with 16 bases between. This CDR3 region has 15 residues. Germline V gene lookup returns CDR1 SGHRS and CDR2 YFSETQ. CDR3 in DNA: TGCGCCAGCAGCATCGACAGCGACCGAGCCTACGAGCAGTACTTC. This codes for CASSIDSDRAYEQYF.

This chain joins TRBV19 and TRBJ2-3, with TRBD2 matching over 7 bases. Per the germline V gene, CDR1 is LNHDA and CDR2 is SQIVND (reference sequence). The ends lost 4 bases at V and 4 bases at J; junction bases unmatched: 5. The length of the CDR3 is 14 residues. Here the CDR3 reads CASSRGGSADTQYF. CDR3 bases: TGTGCCAGTAGTAGGGGAGGGAGCGCAGATACGCAGTATTTT. The full variable domain, its missing parts supplied by reference TRBV19 and TRBJ2-3, is DGGITQSPKYLFRKEGQNVTLSCEQNLNHDAMYWYRQDPGQGLRLIYYSQIVNDFQKGDIAEGYSVSREKKESFPLTVTSAQKNPTAFYLCASSRGGSADTQYFGPGTRLTVL.

This chain links TRBV5-6 with TRBJ2-2; TRBD1 agrees at 7 bases. With V trimmed by 4 bases and J by 1 base, 4 bases remained unmatched. Germline V gene sequence: CDR1 SGHDT, CDR2 YYEEEE. This CDR3 contains 15 residues. The CDR3 sequence is CASSGGQWNTGELFF. For the CDR3, the DNA is TGTGCCAGCAGCGGGGGACAGTGGAACACCGGGGAGCTGTTTTTT.

This chain uses TRBV7-9 with TRBJ1-2; D gene ambiguous. Germline-derived CDR1 and CDR2 are SEHNR and FQNEAQ (reference sequence). V was trimmed by 2 bases and J by 2 bases, leaving 9 bases between them. This CDR3 has 14 residues. The DNA of the CDR3 is TGTGCCAGCAGCTTAATGGTACACAACTATGGCTACACCTTC. This sequence encodes CASSLMVHNYGYTF.

This chain connects TRBV3-1 (or the pseudogene TRBV3-2) to TRBJ2-7; TRBD1 is a possible D gene (5 bases). Germline V gene sequence: CDR1 LGHDT, CDR2 YNNKEL (reference sequence). This CDR3 is 14 amino acids long. Trimming took 3 bases from V and 5 from J, leaving 14 bases between them. CDR3 amino acids: CASSHKGMVDEQYF. The CDR3 DNA is TGTGCCAGCAGCCATAAGGGGATGGTCGACGAGCAGTACTTC.

This chain connects TRBV10-1 to TRBJ2-1; 14 bases line up with TRBD2. V was clipped by 8 bases and J by 7 bases; unmatched bases: 1. Per germline, CDR1 WNHNN and CDR2 SYGVQD (reference sequence). The CDR3 spans 13 residues. The CDR3 nucleotides are TGCGCCAGCGGGACTAGCGGGAGTAATGAGCAGTTCTTC. Translated, it gives CASGTSGSNEQFF.

The chain employs TRBV5-5 and TRBJ2-2; D possibly corresponds to TRBD2 (6 bases). The CDR3 is 17 amino acids. Trimming took 1 base from V and 0 from J, leaving 13 bases between them. In germline, CDR1 is SGHKS, CDR2 YYEKEE (reference sequence). CDR3 sequence: CASSLFFGTSNTGELFF. Written as DNA, the CDR3 is TGTGCCAGCAGCTTGTTCTTCGGGACTTCGAACACCGGGGAGCTGTTTTTT.

The J gene is TRBJ1-4, the V gene TRBV30; 7 bases map to TRBD1. Trimming removed 0 bases from V and 8 bases from J; junction bases left unmatched: 12. The CDR3 is 16 amino acids. CDR1 GTSNPN and CDR2 SVGIG come from the germline V gene (reference sequence). The CDR3 is CAWSVPPRDRVEKLFF. Written as DNA, the CDR3 is TGTGCCTGGAGTGTACCCCCCCGAGACAGGGTAGAAAAACTGTTTTTT.

The chain is built from TRBV20-1 and TRBJ2-7, with a tentative D call TRBD2 (5 bases). The V end was cut by 3 bases, the J end by 7 bases, with 16 bases between. The CDR3 loop spans 13 amino acids. Germline V lookup: CDR1 DFQATT, CDR2 SNEGSKA (reference sequence). DNA for the CDR3: TGCAGTGCTAGTACGCGCAGCTCGGGGGAGCAGTACTTC. Its protein is CSASTRSSGEQYF.

This chain links TRBV25-1 with TRBJ2-1; TRBD1 matches 10 bases. J was trimmed by 8 bases and V by 2 bases; bases with no gene match: 15. CDR1 MGHDK and CDR2 SYGVNS come from the germline V gene. This CDR3 has 18 residues. The CDR3 protein is CASSELSPGQGKSHEQFF. CDR3 nucleotides: TGTGCCAGCAGTGAACTCTCTCCGGGACAGGGGAAGTCACATGAGCAGTTCTTC.

The V gene is TRBV18, the J gene TRBJ2-6; D is possibly TRBD1 (5 bases). V was cut by 0 bases and J by 2 bases, with 8 bases left in between. Germline CDR1 is KGHSH and CDR2 is LQKENI. This CDR3 comprises 16 residues. CDR3 in amino acids: CASSPPLGAGANVLTF. The DNA of the CDR3 is TGTGCCAGCTCACCACCATTAGGGGCTGGGGCCAACGTCCTGACTTTC.

The genes are TRBV6-6 and TRBJ2-1, with 8 bases lining up with TRBD2. With V trimmed by 8 bases and J by 4 bases, 10 bases remained unmatched. CDR3 size: 15 residues. Germline-derived CDR1 and CDR2 are MNHNY and SVGAGI (reference sequence). The CDR3 DNA reads as TGTGCCAGCCGCCTGGGAGCGGGGGCGTACAATGAGCAGTTCTTC. Its protein product is CASRLGAGAYNEQFF.

This clone was detected only a few times. The CDR3 protein is CASSLGGQGGLKAFF. As DNA, the CDR3 is TGTGCCAGCAGTCTAGGTGGACAGGGCGGATTGAAGGCTTTCTTT. The chain carries TRBV6-5 and TRBJ1-1; 8 positions match TRBD1. The CDR3 length is 15 residues. V trimming: 5 bases; J trimming: 11 bases; junction bases outside the gene matches: 16. The germline V gene has CDR1 MNHEY and CDR2 SVGAGI.

The V and J genes are TRBV29-1 and TRBJ2-1; D may be TRBD1 (6 bases). Trimming took 6 bases from V and 1 from J, leaving 10 bases between them. CDR3 size: 13 residues. From germline, CDR1 is SQVTM and CDR2 ANQGSEA. CDR3 DNA sequence: TGCAGCGTGGGGACACCATCCTACAATGAGCAGTTCTTC. Amino acid sequence: CSVGTPSYNEQFF.